The clone carrying this TCR beta chain appeared a few times. The antigen is undetermined. Expressed TCRB transcripts got sequenced, as all isolated RNA was reverse transcribed. The assay was immunoSEQ multiplex PCR, and TCRdb's table has in-frame clones only and misses some. The sample shows about 900,000 clones, about a sixth of them seen only once. This entry comes from a study of beta chain features in type 1 diabetes. Study observations and caveats: The analysis here could not establish whether HLA type shapes TCRB rearrangement. TCRB CDR3s from Type 1 diabetes patients were moderately but significantly shorter in all four CD4+ subsets.

CDR1 LGHNA and CDR2 YSLEER come from the germline V gene. Deletions cut 0 bases from V and 7 bases from J, with 13 bases between. The CDR3 runs 15 residues. Sorted cells reached over 95% purity in every population. The V and J genes are TRBV4-3 and TRBJ2-1, with D possibly matching TRBD2 (5 bases). This receptor was taken from a woman aged 18-30 years in good health. The sequencing sample was made of naive CD4+ T cells from blood. The CDR3 reads CASSQEILAGNEQFF. The CDR3, as DNA: TGCGCCAGCAGCCAAGAGATCCTAGCCGGGAATGAGCAGTTCTTC.